A single sample gave rise to the 28 T cell receptor beta chains below, sequenced in a study of T-cell memory formation after mild COVID-19. One entry per CDR3 protein results from TCRdb running MiXCR on the 5' RACE reads. The top ten clones hold just over 2% of a sample with just under 150,000 distinct CDR3 sequences, about 6% of them seen once. Sample: PBMCs or a T cell subset sorted from them (not recorded which). The receptors come from an adult woman who had mild COVID-19 (a few samples of this study predate the infection). Cell type and time point are not known.

The rearrangement links TRBV3-1 to TRBJ2-5; no firm D call. The CDR3 consists of 15 residues. Trimming left V 3 bases short and J 1 base short, with 12 bases between. Germline V gene data show CDR1 as LGHDT and CDR2 as YNNKEL (reference sequence). CDR3 DNA sequence: TGTGCCAGCAGCCAGCCGAGTTTGACCCAAGAGACCCAGTACTTC. Translation: CASSQPSLTQETQYF.

This clonotype was seen more than once but under ten times. The J gene is TRBJ1-1, the V gene TRBV12-3 or TRBV12-4; TRBD1 agrees at 7 bases. This CDR3 comprises 15 residues. Trimming removed 7 bases from V and 1 base from J; junction bases left unmatched: 9. The CDR3 DNA follows: TGTGCCAGCATTTCGGGCGGGACAGAGAACACTGAAGCTTTCTTT. Translation: CASISGGTENTEAFF.

This clonotype was picked up a small number of times. The chain joins TRBV20-1 to TRBJ2-1; TRBD2 agrees at 7 bases. Germline V lookup: CDR1 DFQATT, CDR2 SNEGSKA (reference sequence). With V trimmed by 0 bases and J by 4 bases, 12 bases remained unmatched. This CDR3 has 17 amino acids. The CDR3 nucleotides read TGCAGTGCTAGAGACCCGGGGGGATATAAGGGGTACAATGAGCAGTTCTTC. It specifies CSARDPGGYKGYNEQFF.

V usage is TRBV6-6 and J usage is TRBJ2-1, with 13 bases identical to TRBD2. V was pared by 5 bases and J by 5 bases, with 6 bases of the junction left unmatched. The CDR3 consists of 16 residues. The germline gives CDR1 MNHNY, CDR2 SVGAGI (reference sequence). CDR3 DNA: TGTGCCAGCAGTAGAACCGGGACTAGCGGGGACAATGAGCAGTTCTTC. It encodes CASSRTGTSGDNEQFF.

The chain carries TRBV5-4 and TRBJ2-7; possible D gene TRBD1, 6 bases. This CDR3 comprises 14 residues. The V end lost 0 bases, the J end lost 3 bases, and 10 bases lay between the germline ends. Per germline, CDR1 SGHNT and CDR2 YYREEE (reference sequence). Here the CDR3 reads CASSLGQEIYEQYF. CDR3 sequence (DNA): TGTGCCAGCAGCTTGGGACAGGAAATCTACGAGCAGTACTTC.

The sample holds a few counts of this clonotype. This rearrangement joins TRBV20-1 to TRBJ1-1; D uncertain. This CDR3 is built from 12 residues. Trimming pared 1 base from V and 7 bases from J, leaving 10 bases between. Germline V lookup: CDR1 DFQATT, CDR2 SNEGSKA (reference sequence). CDR3 DNA sequence: TGCAGTGCTAGAGGACGGACTCTTGAAGCTTTCTTT. Protein product: CSARGRTLEAFF.

V gene TRBV5-5 combines with J gene TRBJ2-1; the match to TRBD2 covers 8 bases. Germline CDR1 is SGHKS and CDR2 is YYEKEE (reference sequence). The CDR3 spans 13 residues. Trimming cost V 7 bases and J 9 bases; bases outside gene matches: 9. CDR3 sequence: CASVPPGGPEQFF. The CDR3 coding sequence is TGTGCCAGCGTCCCCCCGGGGGGGCCTGAGCAGTTCTTC.

This clonotype occurred a few times. V and J are TRBV27 and TRBJ2-7, with D uncertain. The CDR3 sequence is 13 residues long. Germline loops: CDR1 MNHEY, CDR2 SMNVEV (reference sequence). V was trimmed by 5 bases and J by 2 bases, leaving 10 bases between them. The CDR3 is CASSPTRTYEQYF. The CDR3 DNA sequence: TGTGCCAGCAGTCCGACCCGAACCTACGAGCAGTACTTC.

This clonotype was counted only a few times. The V call is TRBV7-8, the J call TRBJ1-5; a possible D gene is TRBD1 (6 bases). Germline V lookup: CDR1 SGHVS, CDR2 FQNEAQ. V was cut by 1 base and J by 0 bases, with 10 bases left in between. The CDR3 contains 16 residues. CDR3 in DNA: TGTGCCAGCAGCTTAGTTGGACAGCGTAGCAATCAGCCCCAGCATTTT. Translating gives CASSLVGQRSNQPQHF.

V and J are TRBV3-1 and TRBJ1-6; D unclear. Germline-derived CDR1 and CDR2 are LGHDT and YNNKEL (reference sequence). Trimming removed 1 base at V and 5 bases at J, with 6 bases between. The CDR3 is 14 residues long. The CDR3 DNA reads TGTGCCAGCAGCCAAGTTTCTCATAATTCACCCCTCCACTTT. As protein: CASSQVSHNSPLHF.

This clonotype was seen many times. The rearrangement links TRBV29-1 to TRBJ2-1; D gene unclear. This CDR3 has 14 amino acids. Germline V gives CDR1 SQVTM, CDR2 ANQGSEA. V was pared by 5 bases and J by 6 bases, with 17 bases between. The CDR3 region is CSVTVVASLNEQFF. CDR3 nucleotides: TGCAGCGTTACGGTAGTGGCTTCCCTCAATGAGCAGTTCTTC.

Many counts were recorded for this clonotype. The chain couples TRBV10-3 to TRBJ2-1; D not resolved. Germline CDR1 is ENHRY and CDR2 is SYGVKD. CDR3 length: 17 amino acids. V was pared by 0 bases and J by 5 bases, with 17 bases between. CDR3 DNA: TGTGCCATCAGTGAGTCCGTTGGCAGCCTGGGAAACAATGAGCAGTTCTTC. This translates into CAISESVGSLGNNEQFF.

The sample holds many counts of this clonotype. The chain recombines TRBV12-3 or TRBV12-4 with TRBJ2-2; 8 nucleotides line up with TRBD1. The V segment lost 5 bases and the J segment 4 bases; nucleotides outside the gene matches: 6. The CDR3 is made up of 15 amino acids. The CDR3 sequence is CASSHRGKSTGELFF. CDR3 coding DNA: TGTGCCAGCAGTCACAGGGGGAAGAGCACCGGGGAGCTGTTTTTT.

V is TRBV2 and J is TRBJ1-5, with D possibly TRBD1 on 6 matching bases. The germline V gene encodes CDR1 SNHLY and CDR2 FYNNEI. This CDR3 comprises 14 residues. V shed 7 bases and J shed 6 bases, with 16 bases lying between them. The CDR3 loop reads CASNRDDLGQPQHF. The CDR3 nucleotides read TGTGCCAGCAACAGGGACGATTTGGGTCAGCCCCAGCATTTT. Drawing the rest from reference TRBV2 and TRBJ1-5, the complete variable domain is EPEVTQTPSHQVTQMGQEVILRCVPISNHLYFYWYRQILGQKVEFLVSFYNNEISEKSEIFDDQFSVERPDGSNFTLKIRSTKLEDSAMYFCASNRDDLGQPQHFGDGTRLSIL.

The chain recombines TRBV7-3 with TRBJ2-1, with 8 nucleotides matching TRBD2. Looked up from germline, CDR1 is SGHTA and CDR2 is FQGTGA. Unmatched junction bases numbered 7, after V lost 3 bases and J lost 6 bases. The CDR3 contains 15 residues. The CDR3 DNA follows: TGTGCCAGCAGCTTCCTAGCGGGCCCGGGCAATGAGCAGTTCTTC. This gives the protein CASSFLAGPGNEQFF.

The V call is TRBV6-5, the J call TRBJ2-3, with D maybe TRBD2 (7 bases). CDR1 MNHEY and CDR2 SVGAGI come from the germline V gene. With 5 bases removed from V and 8 bases from J, the gap between germline ends came to 8 bases. The CDR3 has 11 amino acids. DNA for the CDR3: TGTGCCAGCAGTCGGGGGGCTACGCAGTATTTT. Translating it yields CASSRGATQYF.

The chain has TRBV6-5 and TRBJ2-5; D unresolved. CDR3 length equals 14 residues. Trimming removed 0 bases at V and 5 bases at J, with 10 bases between. From germline, CDR1 is MNHEY and CDR2 SVGAGI. CDR3 in DNA: TGTGCCAGCAGTTACTCGTCGGGTCTCGAGACCCAGTACTTC. Protein: CASSYSSGLETQYF.

This clonotype was counted ten times or more. The rearrangement links TRBV5-1 to TRBJ2-2; no reliable D call. Germline V gene lookup returns CDR1 SGHRS and CDR2 YFSETQ. Trimming pared 4 bases from V and 1 base from J, leaving 2 bases between. The CDR3 runs 12 residues. The CDR3 reads CASSQNTGELFF. The CDR3 DNA follows: TGCGCCAGCAGCCAGAACACCGGGGAGCTGTTTTTT.

This clonotype appeared a few times. The chain is built from TRBV30 and TRBJ1-5; D gene ambiguous. Germline lookup yields CDR1 GTSNPN and CDR2 SVGIG (reference sequence). V gave up 0 bases and J gave up 0 bases, with 9 bases separating them. The CDR3 runs to 15 residues. CDR3 sequence: CAWSVQQISNQPQHF. The DNA of the CDR3 is TGTGCCTGGAGTGTACAACAAATTAGCAATCAGCCCCAGCATTTT.

This clonotype was counted ten times or more. The J gene is TRBJ2-5, the V gene TRBV12-3 or TRBV12-4; possibly TRBD2 for D (6 bases). Trimming removed 6 bases from V and 4 bases from J, with 12 bases in between. CDR3 length equals 13 residues. CDR3 bases: TGTGCCAGCAGGCCGACGGGGGTAGAGACCCAGTACTTC. It is translated as CASRPTGVETQYF.

This clonotype appeared many times. V usage is TRBV20-1 and J usage is TRBJ2-1; 10 nucleotides line up with TRBD2. V was clipped by 3 bases and J by 3 bases; unmatched bases: 8. This CDR3 comprises 16 residues. CDR1 and CDR2 (germline): DFQATT, SNEGSKA (reference sequence). As DNA, the CDR3 is TGCAGTGCTAGTATGGAAGCGGGGGGGCTCTACAATGAGCAGTTCTTC. It codes for CSASMEAGGLYNEQFF.

A few counts support this clonotype. The chain uses TRBV20-1 and TRBJ2-3; D not certain. V lost 5 bases and J lost 0, with 15 bases in between. This CDR3 comprises 15 residues. Germline V gives CDR1 DFQATT, CDR2 SNEGSKA (reference sequence). The CDR3 coding sequence is TGCAGTGCTCCACCCCGCCTAACTAGCACAGATACGCAGTATTTT. Translating gives CSAPPRLTSTDTQYF.

The rearrangement links TRBV24-1 to TRBJ2-1; 7 nucleotides align to TRBD2. J lost 3 bases, V lost 2 bases, and 6 bases had no gene match. This CDR3 contains 16 residues. In germline, CDR1 is KGHDR, CDR2 SFDVKD. The CDR3 DNA reads TGTGCCACCAGTGATTCATATCCGGGGGGCTACAATGAGCAGTTCTTC. As protein: CATSDSYPGGYNEQFF.

This clonotype was picked up many times. In DNA form, the CDR3 reads TGTGCCAGCTCACCGGCAGTCTCAGGGGCTTACGAGCAGTACTTC. Translated, it gives CASSPAVSGAYEQYF. The chain joins TRBV18 to TRBJ2-7; tentatively, D is TRBD1 (6 bases). Trimming took off 3 bases at V and 4 bases at J, with 16 bases between the two ends. This CDR3 spans 15 amino acids. The germline CDR1 and CDR2 sequences are KGHSH and LQKENI. Variable domain in full (rest from reference TRBV18 and TRBJ2-7): NAGVMQNPRHLVRRRGQEARLRCSPMKGHSHVYWYRQLPEEGLKFMVYLQKENIIDESGMPKERFSAEFPKEGPSILRIQQVVRGDSAAYFCASSPAVSGAYEQYFGPGTRLTVT.

Here the CDR3 reads CASRPSGSNQPQHF. CDR3 DNA: TGTGCCAGCAGGCCAAGCGGGAGCAATCAGCCCCAGCATTTT. The genes are TRBV12-3 or TRBV12-4 and TRBJ1-5; D unresolved. Trimming left V 6 bases short and J 1 base short, with 10 bases between. The CDR3 has 14 residues.

In its sample, this clonotype was seen a few times. The CDR3 reads CASSQRGTDEKLFF. The DNA for the CDR3 is TGTGCCAGCAGCCAAAGGGGGACAGATGAAAAACTGTTTTTT. The chain recombines TRBV3-1 with TRBJ1-4, with TRBD1 matching 7 bases. V lost 2 bases, J lost 6 bases, and 3 bases stayed unmatched. The CDR3 is made up of 14 amino acids. Germline V gives CDR1 LGHDT, CDR2 YNNKEL (reference sequence).

This chain connects TRBV29-1 to TRBJ2-6; TRBD2 agrees at 8 bases. CDR3 length equals 16 residues. Germline V lookup: CDR1 SQVTM, CDR2 ANQGSEA. The CDR3 DNA sequence: TGCAGAGCTGGGACGGGGGGGCTCTCTGGGGCCAACGTCCTGACTTTC. Its translation: CRAGTGGLSGANVLTF.

There are many counts of this clonotype. The V gene is TRBV20-1, the J gene TRBJ2-3, with 7 positions matching TRBD2. The CDR3 is 15 amino acids. CDR1 and CDR2 from the germline V gene are DFQATT and SNEGSKA (reference sequence). J gave up 0 bases and V 7 bases, and 10 bases lay outside the gene matches. This CDR3 is CSVIIGGTSTDTQYF. CDR3 DNA sequence: TGCAGTGTTATAATCGGGGGGACTAGCACAGATACGCAGTATTTT.